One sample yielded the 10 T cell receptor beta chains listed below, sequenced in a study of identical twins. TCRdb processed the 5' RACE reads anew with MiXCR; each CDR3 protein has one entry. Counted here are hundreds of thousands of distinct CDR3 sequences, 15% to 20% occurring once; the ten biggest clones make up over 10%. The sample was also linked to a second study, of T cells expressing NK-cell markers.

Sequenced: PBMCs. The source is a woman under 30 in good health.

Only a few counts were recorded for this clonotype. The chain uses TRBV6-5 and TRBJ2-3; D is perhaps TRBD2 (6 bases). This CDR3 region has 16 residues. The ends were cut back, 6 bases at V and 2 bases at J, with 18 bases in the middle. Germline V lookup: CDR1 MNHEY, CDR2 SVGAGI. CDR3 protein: CASRTYSGPLTDTQYF. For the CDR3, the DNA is TGTGCCAGCAGGACATATAGCGGACCTCTCACAGATACGCAGTATTTT.

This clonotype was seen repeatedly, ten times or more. For the CDR3, the DNA is TGTGCCAGCAGTCCCTCCCCTGGGGTCAAAAACATTCAGTACTTC. As protein: CASSPSPGVKNIQYF. This chain joins TRBV12-3 or TRBV12-4 and TRBJ2-4, with D unresolved. This CDR3 comprises 15 residues. The V end was cut by 5 bases, the J end by 3 bases, with 14 bases between.

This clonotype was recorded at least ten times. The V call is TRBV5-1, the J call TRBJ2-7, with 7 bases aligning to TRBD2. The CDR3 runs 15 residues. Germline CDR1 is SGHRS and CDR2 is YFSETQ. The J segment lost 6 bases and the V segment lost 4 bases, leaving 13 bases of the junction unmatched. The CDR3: CASSPLAGVPVEQYF. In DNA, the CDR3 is TGCGCCAGCAGCCCATTGGCGGGAGTGCCGGTCGAGCAGTACTTC.

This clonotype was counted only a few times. The DNA for the CDR3 is TGCGCCAGCAGCTTCTACTCCGCAACTAATGAAAAACTGTTTTTT. This translates into CASSFYSATNEKLFF. The rearrangement joins TRBV5-1 to TRBJ1-4; D is uncertain. The V gene lost 2 bases and the J gene lost 0 bases, with 8 bases spanning the gap. The CDR3 is made up of 15 amino acids. The germline V gene encodes CDR1 SGHRS and CDR2 YFSETQ. Variable domain in full (rest from reference TRBV5-1 and TRBJ1-4): KAGVTQTPRYLIKTRGQQVTLSCSPISGHRSVSWYQQTPGQGLQFLFEYFSETQRNKGNFPGRFSGRQFSNSRSEMNVSTLELGDSALYLCASSFYSATNEKLFFGSGTQLSVL.

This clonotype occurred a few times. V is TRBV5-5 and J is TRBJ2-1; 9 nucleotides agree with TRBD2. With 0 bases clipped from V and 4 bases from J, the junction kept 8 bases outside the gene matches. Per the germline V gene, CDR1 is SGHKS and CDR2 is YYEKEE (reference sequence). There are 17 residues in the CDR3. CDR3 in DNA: TGTGCCAGCAGCTTGGGTATACGGCGGGAGGGATACAATGAGCAGTTCTTC. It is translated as CASSLGIRREGYNEQFF.

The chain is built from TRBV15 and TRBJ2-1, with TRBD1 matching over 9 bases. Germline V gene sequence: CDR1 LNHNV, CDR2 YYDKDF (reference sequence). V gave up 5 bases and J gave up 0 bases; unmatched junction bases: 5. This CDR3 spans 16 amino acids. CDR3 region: CATSLGTGSSYNEQFF. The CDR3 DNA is TGTGCCACCAGCCTGGGGACAGGGAGCTCCTACAATGAGCAGTTCTTC.

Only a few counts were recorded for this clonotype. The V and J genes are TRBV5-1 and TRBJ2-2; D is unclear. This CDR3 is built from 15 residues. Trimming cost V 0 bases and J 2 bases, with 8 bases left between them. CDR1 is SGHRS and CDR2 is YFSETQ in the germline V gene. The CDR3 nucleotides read TGCGCCAGCAGCTTGGATGGGATTAACACCGGGGAGCTGTTTTTT. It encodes CASSLDGINTGELFF.

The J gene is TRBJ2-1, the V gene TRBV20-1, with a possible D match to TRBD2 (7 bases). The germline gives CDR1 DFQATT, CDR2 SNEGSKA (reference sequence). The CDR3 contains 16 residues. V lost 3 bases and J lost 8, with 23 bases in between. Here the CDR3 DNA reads TGCAGTGCTAGGCCCAGGACAGCGGGGCGTAGGGATGAGCAGTTCTTC. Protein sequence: CSARPRTAGRRDEQFF.

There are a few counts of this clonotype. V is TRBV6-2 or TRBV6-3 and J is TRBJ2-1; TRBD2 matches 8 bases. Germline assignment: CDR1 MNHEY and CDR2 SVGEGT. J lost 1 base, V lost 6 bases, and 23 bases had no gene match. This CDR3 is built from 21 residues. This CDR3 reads CASSRTGRSSGAMRSYNEQFF. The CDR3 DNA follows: TGTGCCAGCAGCCGGACGGGGAGAAGTAGCGGGGCCATGAGGTCCTACAATGAGCAGTTCTTC.

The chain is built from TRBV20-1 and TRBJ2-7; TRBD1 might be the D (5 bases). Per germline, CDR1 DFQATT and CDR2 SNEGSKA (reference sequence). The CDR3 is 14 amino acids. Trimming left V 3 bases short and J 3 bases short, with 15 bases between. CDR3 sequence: CSASWGSHRYEQYF. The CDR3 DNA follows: TGCAGTGCTAGTTGGGGCTCGCACCGCTACGAGCAGTACTTC.